Listed here are 17 T cell receptor beta chains from one sample, sequenced in a study of T cells after yellow fever vaccination. MiXCR, run by TCRdb on the 5' RACE reads, gives a single entry per CDR3 protein. The sample comprises 400,000 or so distinct CDR3 sequences, around a sixth of which are singletons, and roughly a sixth rests with the top ten. The source was PBMCs, collected before the yellow fever booster vaccination. The receptors were sampled from a man between 18 and 29 years old who received the YFV17D yellow fever vaccine.

This clonotype was recorded a few times. This sequence joins TRBV7-2 and TRBJ2-7; D is unclear. Trimming left V 1 base short and J 6 bases short, with 10 bases between. Germline V lookup: CDR1 SGHTA, CDR2 FQGNSA. This CDR3 contains 13 residues. DNA of the CDR3: TGTGCCAGCAGCTTAGGCAGGTTACGCGAGCAGTACGTC. It specifies CASSLGRLREQYV.

This chain connects TRBV18 to TRBJ1-6; D gene ambiguous. This CDR3 is built from 13 residues. Germline-derived CDR1 and CDR2 are KGHSH and LQKENI. The V end lost 3 bases, the J end lost 9 bases, and 9 bases lay between the germline ends. The CDR3 region has the DNA TGTGCCAGCTCACCTTCAGAGGTTTCACCCCTCCACTTT. This codes for CASSPSEVSPLHF.

This clonotype was seen only a few times. This chain links TRBV12-3 or TRBV12-4 with TRBJ1-2, with no clear D. Trimming took off 1 base at V and 3 bases at J, with 6 bases between the two ends. CDR3 length: 13 residues. The CDR3 nucleotides read TGTGCCAGCAGTTTAGAGAGGTACTATGGCTACACCTTC. Translated: CASSLERYYGYTF.

The chain links TRBV20-1 to TRBJ2-7, with D perhaps given as TRBD1 or TRBD2 (5 bases each). V shed 0 bases and J shed 5 bases, with 17 bases lying between them. CDR3 length: 15 amino acids. Per the germline V gene, CDR1 is DFQATT and CDR2 is SNEGSKA (reference sequence). CDR3 DNA: TGCAGTGCTAGAGACCTCGGGACCCTGCTGGACGAGCAGTACTTC. Translating gives CSARDLGTLLDEQYF.

This clonotype was seen a handful of times. The rearrangement uses TRBV6-6 and TRBJ2-7; D gene ambiguous. The CDR3 has 13 residues. V lost 11 bases to trimming and J lost 3 bases, with 17 bases between them. CDR1 and CDR2 from the germline V gene are MNHNY and SVGAGI (reference sequence). For the CDR3, the DNA is TGTGCCTCGAAAACGGCGAGCCTCTACGAGCAGTACTTC. It encodes CASKTASLYEQYF.

This clonotype has only one observation. The chain uses TRBV12-3 or TRBV12-4 and TRBJ1-2, with a possible D match to TRBD1 (6 bases). With 3 bases removed from V and 8 bases from J, the gap between germline ends came to 10 bases. CDR3 length equals 12 residues. The CDR3 bases are TGTGCCAGCAGTTTCGGGACAACCGGCTACACCTTC. This codes for CASSFGTTGYTF.

V gene TRBV4-1 combines with J gene TRBJ2-7; 8 bases are a match to TRBD1. CDR3 length equals 14 residues. CDR1 and CDR2 (germline): MGHRA, YSYEKL. The V gene end was trimmed by 1 base and the J gene end by 2 bases; junction bases not matched to a gene: 1. The DNA of the CDR3 is TGCGCCAGCAGCCAAGGACAGGGGACCTACGAGCAGTACTTC. Its translation: CASSQGQGTYEQYF.

V usage is TRBV5-1 and J usage is TRBJ2-1; D gene unclear. The germline V gene has CDR1 SGHRS and CDR2 YFSETQ. Trimming shortened V by 4 bases and J by 4 bases, and 9 bases separated the two germline ends. This CDR3 contains 13 residues. DNA for the CDR3: TGCGCCAGCAGCGCTCCTCGTTACAATGAGCAGTTCTTC. Residues: CASSAPRYNEQFF.

The chain joins TRBV7-2 to TRBJ1-2, with D unresolved. Per the germline V gene, CDR1 is SGHTA and CDR2 is FQGNSA. The ends were cut back, 3 bases at V and 7 bases at J, with 6 bases in the middle. This CDR3 region has 11 residues. The DNA of the CDR3 is TGTGCCAGCAGCTTGGCAGCTGGCTACACCTTC. Its translation: CASSLAAGYTF.

V and J are TRBV7-2 and TRBJ1-2, with 7 bases lining up with TRBD1. V lost 5 bases to trimming and J lost 2 bases; unmatched junction nucleotides: 8. The CDR3 covers 15 residues. The germline V gene has CDR1 SGHTA and CDR2 FQGNSA. CDR3 sequence reads: CASSVNRGANYGYTF. CDR3 coding DNA: TGTGCCAGCAGCGTGAACAGGGGAGCAAACTATGGCTACACCTTC.

This clonotype has more than one count but fewer than ten. The chain joins TRBV20-1 to TRBJ2-7; D is possibly TRBD2 (6 bases). The CDR3 is 13 residues long. CDR1 and CDR2 (germline): DFQATT, SNEGSKA (reference sequence). Trimming took 6 bases from V and 6 from J, leaving 18 bases between them. CDR3 nucleotide sequence: TGCAGTGCCACTCCGGGACTTCCCCTCGAGCAGTACGTC. This gives the protein CSATPGLPLEQYV.

The chain links TRBV29-1 to TRBJ2-4, with D perhaps matching TRBD1 or TRBD2 (5 bases each). With 4 bases removed from V and 8 bases from J, the gap between germline ends came to 12 bases. Germline V gene lookup returns CDR1 SQVTM and CDR2 ANQGSEA. The CDR3 is 12 residues long. This CDR3 reads CSVGGNVDIQYF. The CDR3 region has the DNA TGCAGCGTTGGGGGGAATGTGGACATTCAGTACTTC.

This clonotype was seen a few times. The gene calls are TRBV5-6 and TRBJ2-4, with D unclear. Per germline, CDR1 SGHDT and CDR2 YYEEEE. The CDR3 is 15 residues long. With 3 bases removed from V and 5 bases from J, the gap between germline ends came to 15 bases. This CDR3 reads CASSSWGFYQNIQYF. CDR3 sequence (DNA): TGTGCCAGCAGCTCCTGGGGATTTTACCAAAACATTCAGTACTTC.

Judged by abundance, this clonotype is large. The genes are TRBV7-2 and TRBJ1-1, with D hard to call. This CDR3 region has 10 residues. Germline V gives CDR1 SGHTA, CDR2 FQGNSA. Trimming left V 8 bases short and J 11 bases short, with 12 bases between. CDR3 bases: TGTGCCAGCGGGCGGTTGGGGGCTTTCTTT. This sequence encodes CASGRLGAFF.

The V and J genes are TRBV6-5 and TRBJ2-3; 9 bases map to TRBD1. After removal of 6 bases from V and 2 bases from J, the junction contained 12 bases not matched to a gene. The CDR3 has 17 residues. Germline CDR1 MNHEY, CDR2 SVGAGI. CDR3 sequence: CASRRTGAAGPTDTQYF. In DNA form, the CDR3 reads TGTGCCAGCAGACGGACAGGGGCCGCAGGTCCCACAGATACGCAGTATTTT.

There are a few counts of this clonotype. The chain uses TRBV12-3 or TRBV12-4 and TRBJ1-1; D may be TRBD1 (5 bases). This CDR3 has 14 amino acids. V lost 7 bases and J lost 5, with 17 bases in between. The CDR3 coding sequence is TGTGCCAGCACGATGAGCAGGGTTTGGACTGAAGCTTTCTTT. This translates into CASTMSRVWTEAFF.

The V and J genes are TRBV12-3 or TRBV12-4 and TRBJ1-4; D ambiguous. This CDR3 contains 14 residues. V shed 6 bases and J shed 4 bases, with 12 bases lying between them. The CDR3 here is CASRSGLYNEKLFF. CDR3 DNA: TGTGCCAGCAGGTCCGGCCTGTATAATGAAAAACTGTTTTTT.